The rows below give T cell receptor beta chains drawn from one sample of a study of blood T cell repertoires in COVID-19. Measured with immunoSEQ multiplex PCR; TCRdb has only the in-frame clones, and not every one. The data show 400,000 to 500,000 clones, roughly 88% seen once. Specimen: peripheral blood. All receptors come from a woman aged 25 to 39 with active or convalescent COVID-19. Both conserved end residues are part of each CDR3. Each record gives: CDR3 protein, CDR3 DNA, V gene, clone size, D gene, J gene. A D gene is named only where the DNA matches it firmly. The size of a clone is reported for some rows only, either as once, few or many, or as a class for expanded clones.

cdr3_aa: CASSQGTYSQETQYF
cdr3_nt: TGCGCCAGCAGCCAAGGTACATACAGTCAAGAGACCCAGTACTTC
v_call: TRBV4-1
clone_size: NA
d_call: NA
j_call: TRBJ2-5

cdr3_aa: CASSFRTGVYNSPLHF
cdr3_nt: TGTGCCAGCAGCTTTAGGACAGGGGTCTATAATTCACCCCTCCACTTT
v_call: TRBV5-6
clone_size: few
d_call: TRBD1
j_call: TRBJ1-6

cdr3_aa: CASSQATSGGKYNEQFF
cdr3_nt: TGTGCCAGCAGCCAAGCCACTAGCGGGGGAAAATACAATGAGCAGTTCTTC
v_call: TRBV3-1/TRBV3-2
clone_size: NA
d_call: TRBD2
j_call: TRBJ2-1

cdr3_aa: CASRDPGDTEAFF
cdr3_nt: TGTGCCAGTAGGGATCCAGGGGACACTGAAGCTTTCTTT
v_call: TRBV19
clone_size: NA
d_call: NA
j_call: TRBJ1-1

cdr3_aa: CASSPGRPGNTIYF
cdr3_nt: TGTGCCAGCAGCCCAGGGAGGCCGGGAAACACCATATATTTT
v_call: TRBV7-9
clone_size: NA
d_call: NA
j_call: TRBJ1-3

cdr3_aa: CASSPGLDQETQYF
cdr3_nt: TGTGCCAGCAGCCCGGGACTAGACCAAGAGACCCAGTACTTC
v_call: TRBV11-2
clone_size: few
d_call: TRBD2
j_call: TRBJ2-5

cdr3_aa: CASSQASGQVGEKLFF
cdr3_nt: TGCGCCAGCAGCCAAGCCTCTGGACAGGTGGGGGAAAAACTGTTTTTT
v_call: TRBV4-1
clone_size: NA
d_call: TRBD1
j_call: TRBJ1-4

cdr3_aa: CASSHGTVGYEQYF
cdr3_nt: TGTGCCAGCAGCCATGGGACAGTCGGCTACGAGCAGTACTTC
v_call: TRBV3-1/TRBV3-2
clone_size: once
d_call: TRBD1
j_call: TRBJ2-7

cdr3_aa: CASTKNNYGYTF
cdr3_nt: TGTGCCAGCACAAAAAATAACTATGGCTACACCTTC
v_call: TRBV9
clone_size: once
d_call: NA
j_call: TRBJ1-2

cdr3_aa: CASSPSGLPGGELFF
cdr3_nt: TGTGCCAGTAGTCCTAGTGGACTCCCTGGCGGGGAGCTGTTTTTT
v_call: TRBV19
clone_size: NA
d_call: NA
j_call: TRBJ2-2

cdr3_aa: CASSLELAGNSYEQYF
cdr3_nt: TGCGCCAGCAGCTTGGAACTAGCGGGGAACTCCTACGAGCAGTACTTC
v_call: TRBV5-1
clone_size: NA
d_call: TRBD2
j_call: TRBJ2-7

cdr3_aa: CASSSSGLINEKLFF
cdr3_nt: TGTGCCAGCAGTTCCTCGGGACTAATTAATGAAAAACTGTTTTTT
v_call: TRBV27
clone_size: NA
d_call: NA
j_call: TRBJ1-4

cdr3_aa: CASSYSSNTEAFF
cdr3_nt: TGCGCCAGCAGCTACAGCTCCAACACTGAAGCTTTCTTT
v_call: TRBV5-1
clone_size: NA
d_call: NA
j_call: TRBJ1-1

cdr3_aa: CASSDAGGNSPLHF
cdr3_nt: TGTGCCAGCAGCGACGCAGGGGGGAATTCACCCCTCCACTTT
v_call: TRBV5-6
clone_size: once
d_call: TRBD1
j_call: TRBJ1-6

cdr3_aa: CASSHRQGTYEQYF
cdr3_nt: TGTGCCAGCAGCCACCGACAGGGCACCTACGAGCAGTACTTC
v_call: TRBV3-1/TRBV3-2
clone_size: NA
d_call: TRBD1
j_call: TRBJ2-7

cdr3_aa: CASSESGGTGNQPQHF
cdr3_nt: TGTGCCAGCAGTGAATCAGGGGGGACGGGCAATCAGCCCCAGCATTTT
v_call: TRBV25-1
clone_size: NA
d_call: TRBD1
j_call: TRBJ1-5

cdr3_aa: CASSETGEFNEQFF
cdr3_nt: TGCGCCAGCAGTGAAACTGGAGAGTTCAATGAGCAGTTCTTC
v_call: TRBV10-2
clone_size: few
d_call: NA
j_call: TRBJ2-1

cdr3_aa: CASSFQAQETQYF
cdr3_nt: TGTGCCAGCAGCTTTCAAGCCCAAGAGACCCAGTACTTC
v_call: TRBV5-6
clone_size: NA
d_call: NA
j_call: TRBJ2-5

cdr3_aa: CASSPTGSYNEQFF
cdr3_nt: TGTGCCAGCAGCCCGACAGGATCCTACAATGAGCAGTTCTTC
v_call: TRBV2
clone_size: NA
d_call: NA
j_call: TRBJ2-1

cdr3_aa: CASSQRDFTDTQYF
cdr3_nt: TGTGCCAGCAGCCAGAGGGACTTCACAGATACGCAGTATTTT
v_call: TRBV14
clone_size: NA
d_call: NA
j_call: TRBJ2-3

cdr3_aa: CASSQETGPYGYTF
cdr3_nt: TGCGCCAGCAGCCAAGAAACAGGGCCCTATGGCTACACCTTC
v_call: TRBV4-1
clone_size: NA
d_call: NA
j_call: TRBJ1-2

cdr3_aa: CASSPGLAGGDEQFF
cdr3_nt: TGTGCCAGCAGCCCGGGACTAGCGGGAGGCGATGAGCAGTTCTTC
v_call: TRBV7-6
clone_size: NA
d_call: TRBD2
j_call: TRBJ2-1

cdr3_aa: CASSVQGITYEQYF
cdr3_nt: TGTGCCAGCAGCGTTCAGGGAATCACCTACGAGCAGTACTTC
v_call: TRBV5-4
clone_size: NA
d_call: NA
j_call: TRBJ2-7

cdr3_aa: CASSFGGGGTQYF
cdr3_nt: TGTGCCAGCAGCTTCGGGGGAGGGGGGACCCAGTACTTC
v_call: TRBV5-4
clone_size: once
d_call: NA
j_call: TRBJ2-5